A single sample gave rise to the 29 T cell receptor beta chains below, sequenced in a study of radiation and T cells in renal cell carcinoma. Method: immunoSEQ multiplex PCR; TCRdb's copy keeps in-frame clones and lacks some. The sample holds roughly 75,000 clones, about four fifths seen once. Specified time point: blood 2 weeks post-SBRT. Indicated treatment: 15 Gy SBRT to primary tumor, nephrectomy 4 weeks later. The source was blood, collected from a patient whose treatment included radiotherapy and nephrectomy. The origin of the receptors is a man in his sixties with renal cell carcinoma.

The V gene is TRBV7-9, the J gene TRBJ2-7; 9 bases map to TRBD2. The CDR3 extends over 15 amino acids. The germline V gene has CDR1 SEHNR and CDR2 FQNEAQ (reference sequence). The trim removed 5 bases at V and 1 base at J, leaving 6 bases unmatched. The CDR3 sequence: CASSPGTSWSYEQYF. The CDR3 coding sequence is TGTGCCAGCAGCCCGGGGACTAGCTGGTCCTACGAGCAGTACTTC.

This clone appeared once. V and J are TRBV10-3 and TRBJ2-1; 13 positions agree with TRBD2. With V trimmed by 4 bases and J by 4 bases, 7 bases remained unmatched. Germline V gene lookup returns CDR1 ENHRY and CDR2 SYGVKD. The CDR3 has 17 amino acids. This chain's CDR3 is CAISVGRLAGGYNEQFF. CDR3 nucleotide sequence: TGTGCCATCAGTGTAGGGAGACTAGCGGGAGGTTACAATGAGCAGTTCTTC.

The genes are TRBV18 and TRBJ2-1; D is uncertain. With 2 bases removed from V and 0 bases from J, the gap between germline ends came to 8 bases. The CDR3 is 15 residues long. Germline V gene data show CDR1 as KGHSH and CDR2 as LQKENI. The CDR3 sequence: CASSPIQSSYNEQFF. CDR3 DNA: TGTGCCAGCTCACCAATCCAGAGCTCCTACAATGAGCAGTTCTTC. The full variable domain, its missing parts supplied by reference TRBV18 and TRBJ2-1, is NAGVMQNPRHLVRRRGQEARLRCSPMKGHSHVYWYRQLPEEGLKFMVYLQKENIIDESGMPKERFSAEFPKEGPSILRIQQVVRGDSAAYFCASSPIQSSYNEQFFGPGTRLTVL.

The V and J genes are TRBV5-1 and TRBJ1-6; D call uncertain. From germline, CDR1 is SGHRS and CDR2 YFSETQ. The CDR3 spans 13 residues. The V end was cut by 4 bases, the J end by 7 bases, with 9 bases between. The CDR3 protein is CASSPTVNSPLHF. Here the CDR3 DNA reads TGCGCCAGCAGCCCCACAGTAAATTCACCCCTCCACTTT.

The chain joins TRBV7-2 to TRBJ2-3, with 8 bases that match TRBD1. Germline CDR1 is SGHTA and CDR2 is FQGNSA. V was pared by 2 bases and J by 3 bases, with 4 bases of the junction left unmatched. This CDR3 comprises 15 residues. CDR3 sequence: CASSLTGGHTDTQYF. Here the CDR3 DNA reads TGTGCCAGCAGCTTAACAGGGGGTCATACAGATACGCAGTATTTT.

This clone was found a few times. The genes are TRBV19 and TRBJ1-5, with unresolved D. CDR1 and CDR2 (germline): LNHDA, SQIVND (reference sequence). V gave up 5 bases and J gave up 3 bases, with 8 bases separating them. CDR3 length: 13 residues. The chain's CDR3 is CASSLAYNQPQHF. The CDR3 DNA is TGTGCCAGTAGTCTTGCGTACAATCAGCCCCAGCATTTT.

The rearrangement uses TRBV4-1 and TRBJ2-7, with D maybe TRBD1 (6 bases). CDR1 and CDR2 (germline): MGHRA, YSYEKL. This CDR3 has 17 residues. With 1 base removed from V and 3 bases from J, the gap between germline ends came to 19 bases. CDR3 DNA: TGCGCCAGCAGCCAAGCCGTAGGGGGAATTCCCCTCTACGAGCAGTACTTC. Amino acid sequence: CASSQAVGGIPLYEQYF.

This chain links TRBV4-1 with TRBJ1-3; D not resolved. Germline V gene lookup returns CDR1 MGHRA and CDR2 YSYEKL. V shed 0 bases and J shed 4 bases, with 4 bases lying between them. This CDR3 contains 13 residues. CDR3 amino acids: CASSQDSGNTIYF. CDR3 DNA sequence: TGCGCCAGCAGCCAAGACAGCGGAAACACCATATATTTT.

The chain recombines TRBV28 with TRBJ1-4; possibly TRBD1 for D (5 bases). Trimming took off 5 bases at V and 8 bases at J, with 15 bases between the two ends. Germline V lookup: CDR1 MDHEN, CDR2 SYDVKM. The CDR3 consists of 14 residues. This CDR3 is CASSQPPGPEKLFF. In DNA form, the CDR3 reads TGTGCCAGCAGTCAACCTCCGGGACCGGAAAAACTGTTTTTT.

The count of this clone is one. This chain connects TRBV18 to TRBJ2-5, with unresolved D. CDR1 and CDR2 from the germline V gene are KGHSH and LQKENI. The CDR3 is 13 amino acids. V lost 5 bases and J 5 bases, leaving 12 bases between the germline ends. CDR3 sequence: CASSMATRETQYF. In nucleotides, the CDR3 is TGTGCCAGCTCAATGGCCACGCGGGAGACCCAGTACTTC.

The rearrangement uses TRBV4-1 and TRBJ2-1; 8 bases align to TRBD2. Germline V gives CDR1 MGHRA, CDR2 YSYEKL. V lost 7 bases to trimming and J lost 6 bases; unmatched junction nucleotides: 8. The length of the CDR3 is 14 residues. This CDR3 is CASNKAGVGNEQFF. The CDR3 DNA is TGCGCCAGCAATAAAGCGGGAGTGGGCAATGAGCAGTTCTTC.

The CDR3 loop is CASSSPIGGPDNEQFF. Here the CDR3 DNA reads TGTGCCAGCAGCTCACCAATTGGGGGCCCAGACAATGAGCAGTTCTTC. This chain connects TRBV7-2 to TRBJ2-1, with D possibly TRBD1 on 6 matching bases. Trimming shortened V by 4 bases and J by 5 bases, and 18 bases separated the two germline ends. CDR1 and CDR2 from the germline V gene are SGHTA and FQGNSA. The CDR3 spans 16 residues.

The chain joins TRBV27 to TRBJ2-1; tentative D call: TRBD2 (5 bases). The CDR3 loop spans 17 amino acids. The germline V gene encodes CDR1 MNHEY and CDR2 SMNVEV (reference sequence). V was pared by 1 base and J by 8 bases, with 21 bases between. The CDR3, as DNA: TGTGCCAGCAGTTTATGGATAAGGAGGACTGGAGACGATGAGCAGTTCTTC. Protein product: CASSLWIRRTGDDEQFF.

The V gene is TRBV11-2, the J gene TRBJ2-3; TRBD2 agrees at 7 bases. After removal of 5 bases from V and 0 bases from J, the junction contained 8 bases not matched to a gene. Germline V lookup: CDR1 SGHAT, CDR2 FQNNGV. The length of the CDR3 is 16 residues. CDR3 nucleotide sequence: TGTGCCAGCAGCCAACTCCGGGGAGGGAGCACAGATACGCAGTATTTT. Its translation is CASSQLRGGSTDTQYF.

The rearrangement links TRBV5-1 to TRBJ2-7, with D possibly being TRBD1 (6 bases). The V gene's germline CDR1 is SGHRS and CDR2 YFSETQ. The length of the CDR3 is 15 residues. V was trimmed by 4 bases and J by 0 bases, leaving 14 bases between them. The CDR3, as DNA: TGCGCCAGCAGCAGTAGCGCAGGGGCCTCCTACGAGCAGTACTTC. Translated, it gives CASSSSAGASYEQYF.

Regarding this clone: Other nucleotide sequences from this sample produce the same CDR3. The genes are TRBV2 and TRBJ2-1; D gene ambiguous. This CDR3 has 13 amino acids. Deletions cut 5 bases from V and 2 bases from J, with 7 bases between. The germline gives CDR1 SNHLY, CDR2 FYNNEI. CDR3 in amino acids: CASSLGPYNEQFF. The CDR3 DNA is TGTGCCAGCAGTTTGGGCCCCTACAATGAGCAGTTCTTC. Filled out from reference TRBV2 and TRBJ2-1, the complete variable domain reads EPEVTQTPSHQVTQMGQEVILRCVPISNHLYFYWYRQILGQKVEFLVSFYNNEISEKSEIFDDQFSVERPDGSNFTLKIRSTKLEDSAMYFCASSLGPYNEQFFGPGTRLTVL.

This rearrangement joins TRBV6-4 to TRBJ1-1; no definite D call. The length of the CDR3 is 13 residues. CDR1 and CDR2 from the germline V gene are MRHNA and SNTAGT. The germline V and J ends were trimmed by 3 bases and 1 base, with 6 bases remaining between them. The CDR3 loop is CASSDFPNTEAFF. In nucleotides, the CDR3 is TGTGCCAGCAGTGATTTTCCGAACACTGAAGCTTTCTTT.

V usage is TRBV5-6 and J usage is TRBJ2-3; TRBD1 matches 7 bases. The germline V gene has CDR1 SGHDT and CDR2 YYEEEE. CDR3 length: 16 residues. J lost 2 bases, V lost 4 bases, and 10 bases had no gene match. The CDR3 DNA reads as TGTGCCAGCAGCATTCCGGGACAGCATTTCACAGATACGCAGTATTTT. This encodes CASSIPGQHFTDTQYF.

The chain links TRBV27 to TRBJ2-7, with 7 bases lining up with TRBD1. The CDR3 loop spans 14 amino acids. The germline CDR1 and CDR2 sequences are MNHEY and SMNVEV (reference sequence). V gave up 4 bases and J gave up 5 bases; unmatched junction bases: 8. Written as DNA, the CDR3 is TGTGCCAGCAGTTACAGAGAAAGGGGGCACGAGCAGTACTTC. This gives the protein CASSYRERGHEQYF.

This sequence joins TRBV28 and TRBJ2-7; the match to TRBD1 covers 7 bases. The CDR3 runs to 15 residues. With 4 bases clipped from V and 4 bases from J, the junction kept 10 bases outside the gene matches. Per germline, CDR1 MDHEN and CDR2 SYDVKM. CDR3 residues: CASSSSGQTPYEQYF. Here the CDR3 DNA reads TGTGCCAGCAGTTCCTCGGGACAGACACCTTACGAGCAGTACTTC.

The rearrangement links TRBV27 to TRBJ2-7; maybe TRBD1 (5 bases). From germline, CDR1 is MNHEY and CDR2 SMNVEV (reference sequence). CDR3 length equals 13 residues. V was trimmed by 4 bases and J by 3 bases, leaving 10 bases between them. CDR3 DNA: TGTGCCAGCAGTTCCAGGACACACTACGAGCAGTACTTC. Translation: CASSSRTHYEQYF.

The chain recombines TRBV29-1 with TRBJ2-5; 8 nucleotides line up with TRBD1. V was pared by 4 bases and J by 4 bases, with 5 bases of the junction left unmatched. Germline V gene lookup returns CDR1 SQVTM and CDR2 ANQGSEA. This CDR3 has 13 amino acids. The CDR3: CSVADRARETQYF. Here the CDR3 DNA reads TGCAGCGTTGCGGACAGGGCTCGAGAGACCCAGTACTTC.

In its sample, this clone was seen once. The chain recombines TRBV10-3 with TRBJ2-1; 9 bases are a match to TRBD2. The CDR3 has 15 residues. Germline V gene lookup returns CDR1 ENHRY and CDR2 SYGVKD. Unmatched junction bases numbered 7, after V lost 10 bases and J lost 0 bases. The CDR3 region is CATALAGSSYNEQFF. The DNA of the CDR3 is TGTGCCACCGCCCTAGCGGGGAGCTCCTACAATGAGCAGTTCTTC.

This chain connects TRBV29-1 to TRBJ2-7; 9 nucleotides agree with TRBD1. V was clipped by 6 bases and J by 3 bases; unmatched bases: 9. This CDR3 comprises 14 residues. The germline gives CDR1 SQVTM, CDR2 ANQGSEA. The CDR3 bases are TGCAGCGTCGGTAGGGACAGGGCTATCTACGAGCAGTACTTC. Its protein product is CSVGRDRAIYEQYF.

V gene TRBV13 combines with J gene TRBJ2-5; D tentatively fits TRBD1 or TRBD2 (5 bases each). In germline, CDR1 is PRHDT, CDR2 FYEKMQ (reference sequence). CDR3 size: 12 residues. Trimming took 3 bases from V and 9 from J, leaving 11 bases between them. CDR3 sequence reads: CASSLPPGPQYF. The CDR3 coding sequence is TGTGCCAGCAGCTTGCCTCCGGGGCCCCAGTACTTC.

This rearrangement joins TRBV2 to TRBJ2-7, with unresolved D. Germline V gives CDR1 SNHLY, CDR2 FYNNEI. V lost 3 bases and J lost 0, with 6 bases in between. The CDR3 contains 13 residues. CDR3 nucleotides: TGTGCCAGCAGTGATCGTACCTCCTACGAGCAGTACTTC. Protein sequence: CASSDRTSYEQYF.

This sequence joins TRBV7-2 and TRBJ1-2; D is unresolved. V was cut by 5 bases and J by 7 bases, with 17 bases left in between. CDR3 size: 14 residues. CDR1 and CDR2 from the germline V gene are SGHTA and FQGNSA. In DNA form, the CDR3 reads TGTGCCAGCAGCCCCTCATGGGCCTCCACTGGCTACACCTTC. Residues: CASSPSWASTGYTF.

The J gene is TRBJ2-3, the V gene TRBV29-1; TRBD1 matches at 9 bases. The CDR3 covers 15 residues. Germline-derived CDR1 and CDR2 are SQVTM and ANQGSEA. Trimming at V came to 4 bases and at J to 5 bases, leaving 10 bases not matched to a gene. CDR3 protein: CSVAPGTGWVDTQYF. The CDR3 DNA is TGCAGCGTTGCGCCAGGGACAGGGTGGGTAGATACGCAGTATTTT.

This chain uses TRBV6-1 with TRBJ1-1; 9 bases are a match to TRBD1. The germline V gene encodes CDR1 MNHNS and CDR2 SASEGT. The CDR3 sequence is 14 residues long. The J segment lost 7 bases and the V segment lost 6 bases, leaving 9 bases of the junction unmatched. The CDR3 is CASSTGQGKREAFF. CDR3 nucleotides: TGTGCCAGCAGCACGGGACAGGGCAAGCGTGAAGCTTTCTTT.